The 29 T cell receptor beta chains below all came from one sample that was sequenced in a study of spatial heterogeneity in lung cancer. Findings of the study overall: Within tumors, counts of expanded alpha and beta TCRs tracked tumor mutation counts.

Each CDR3 protein gets one entry after TCRdb re-called the 5' RACE reads with MiXCR. The data hold over 8,500 distinct CDR3 sequences, with roughly an eighth observed a single time. Their target antigens are unknown. The sample's time point: sample taken at primary tumor resection. Sequenced here: lung tumor tissue, sampled at surgery. The receptors shown here come from a male donor with early-stage non-small cell lung cancer.

Of note for this clonotype: This beta chain is an unintended read in a library built for alpha chains; its size means little. V usage is TRBV5-1 and J usage is TRBJ1-1; D unresolved. V lost 3 bases and J lost 4, with 16 bases in between. This CDR3 region has 15 residues. Germline assignment: CDR1 SGHRS and CDR2 YFSETQ. For the CDR3, the DNA is TGCGCCAGCAGCTATACGGGCCCAAGGGCCACTGAAGCTTTCTTT. It translates to CASSYTGPRATEAFF.

This clonotype was seen at least ten times. This beta chain is a stray read from a library made for alpha chains; its abundance is not meaningful. This chain joins TRBV10-3 and TRBJ1-2; 12 nucleotides agree with TRBD1. Germline V lookup: CDR1 ENHRY, CDR2 SYGVKD. V trimming: 0 bases; J trimming: 7 bases; junction bases outside the gene matches: 6. This CDR3 region has 16 residues. CDR3 nucleotide sequence: TGTGCCATCAGTGAGTCGGGGGACAGGGGGCGTCGTGGCTACACCTTC. This encodes CAISESGDRGRRGYTF.

This clonotype ranks as medium-sized. In a library made to pick up alpha chains, this beta chain is a stray read with a size that means little. The rearrangement uses TRBV7-3 and TRBJ2-3, with 10 bases identical to TRBD2. Per the germline V gene, CDR1 is SGHTA and CDR2 is FQGTGA. The CDR3 runs 15 residues. With V trimmed by 5 bases and J by 3 bases, 5 bases remained unmatched. The CDR3 DNA is TGTGCCAGCAGCGTTACTAGCGGGGAGACAGATACGCAGTATTTT. Encoded protein: CASSVTSGETDTQYF.

Many counts were recorded for this clonotype. This beta chain represents an off-target read in a library built for alpha chains; its size is of limited meaning. The rearrangement links TRBV29-1 to TRBJ2-6; D ambiguous. CDR3 length equals 15 residues. V lost 4 bases and J lost 0, with 10 bases in between. The germline CDR1 and CDR2 sequences are SQVTM and ANQGSEA. The CDR3 region is CSVVGHYSGANVLTF. In DNA, the CDR3 is TGCAGCGTTGTTGGGCACTACTCTGGGGCCAACGTCCTGACTTTC. The whole variable domain, filled in from reference TRBV29-1 and TRBJ2-6, reads SAVISQKPSRDICQRGTSLTIQCQVDSQVTMMFWYRQQPGQSLTLIATANQGSEATYESGFVIDKFPISRPNLTFSTLTVSNMSPEDSSIYLCSVVGHYSGANVLTFGAGSRLTVL.

This clonotype was picked up many times. This beta chain turned up in a library designed for alpha chains; as an off-target read, its abundance says little. The rearrangement links TRBV6-5 to TRBJ2-5; 9 nucleotides line up with TRBD2. V was pared by 2 bases and J by 4 bases, with 11 bases of the junction left unmatched. Looked up from germline, CDR1 is MNHEY and CDR2 is SVGAGI. The CDR3 contains 17 residues. CDR3 in DNA: TGTGCCAGCAGTTACGGCCGAGGGACTAGCCGCGGAGAGACCCAGTACTTC. It encodes CASSYGRGTSRGETQYF.

This clonotype was observed many times. In a library made to pick up alpha chains, this beta chain is a stray read with a size that means little. The chain uses TRBV6-5 and TRBJ2-7, with 10 positions matching TRBD2. V dropped 6 bases and J dropped 1; count of bases not matched to a gene: 3. The CDR3 length is 14 residues. CDR1 and CDR2 from the germline V gene are MNHEY and SVGAGI. CDR3 amino acids: CASRPSGSSYEQYF. The CDR3 DNA reads as TGTGCCAGCAGACCTAGCGGGAGTTCCTACGAGCAGTACTTC.

The table lists this clonotype with many counts. This beta chain was picked up by a library intended for alpha chains and is off target, so its count carries little meaning. This chain joins TRBV19 and TRBJ1-2; D gene uncertain. The CDR3 covers 11 residues. V was trimmed by 3 bases and J by 7 bases, leaving 6 bases between them. Germline V lookup: CDR1 LNHDA, CDR2 SQIVND (reference sequence). CDR3 bases: TGTGCCAGTAGTATCCGGGGTGGCTACACCTTC. This sequence encodes CASSIRGGYTF.

This clonotype was counted at least ten times. One end of the junction fails to match germline, which may point to a read error. This beta chain slipped into a library made for alpha chains as a stray read, so its size is not meaningful. The chain combines TRBV7-7 with TRBJ2-5, with D unclear. The CDR3 is 15 amino acids. Germline lookup yields CDR1 SSHAT and CDR2 FNYEAQ (reference sequence). DNA for the CDR3: TGTGCTAGCAGCTTAGCCCCGGATCGGCAAGAGACCCAGTACTTC. The encoded protein is CASSLAPDRQETQYF. Complete variable domain (other parts from reference TRBV7-7 and TRBJ2-5): GAGVSQSPRYKVTKRGQDVTLRCDPISSHATLYWYQQALGQGPEFLTYFNYEAQPDKSGLPSDRFSAERPEGSISTLTIQRTEQRDSAMYRCASSLAPDRQETQYFGPGTRLLVL.

In its sample, this clonotype was seen many times. Being off target in a library aimed at alpha chains, this beta chain has a size of little meaning. This chain connects TRBV7-3 to TRBJ2-1; TRBD2 agrees at 7 bases. With 2 bases clipped from V and 8 bases from J, the junction kept 9 bases outside the gene matches. CDR3 size: 15 residues. Germline V gene lookup returns CDR1 SGHTA and CDR2 FQGTGA. CDR3 DNA: TGTGCCAGCAGCTTAGGACTAGGTGGGATAGATGAGCAGTTCTTC. Encoded protein: CASSLGLGGIDEQFF. The full variable domain, rest sourced from reference TRBV7-3 and TRBJ2-1, is GAGVSQTPSNKVTEKGKYVELRCDPISGHTALYWYRQSLGQGPEFLIYFQGTGAADDSGLPNDRFFAVRPEGSVSTLKIQRTERGDSAVYLCASSLGLGGIDEQFFGPGTRLTVL.

This clonotype was seen ten or more times. The library was designed around alpha chains, so this beta chain is a stray read whose abundance carries little weight. The chain employs TRBV7-9 and TRBJ2-7; D unclear. V was shortened by 0 bases and J by 1 base, with 16 bases between the two germline ends. The CDR3 is made up of 17 amino acids. CDR1 is SEHNR and CDR2 is FQNEAQ in the germline V gene (reference sequence). Here the CDR3 DNA reads TGTGCCAGCAGCTTAGCGGGCCAAATTGCGAGGTCCTACGAGCAGTACTTC. Translating it yields CASSLAGQIARSYEQYF.

This clonotype appeared many times. In a library made to pick up alpha chains, this beta chain is a stray read with a size that means little. The chain uses TRBV3-1 and TRBJ2-5, with D hard to call. Germline CDR1 reads LGHDT; CDR2 reads YNNKEL (reference sequence). The V end lost 3 bases, the J end lost 5 bases, and 4 bases lay between the germline ends. This CDR3 comprises 11 residues. The chain's CDR3 is CASSHSETQYF. For the CDR3, the DNA is TGTGCCAGCAGCCATTCTGAGACCCAGTACTTC.

In its sample, this clonotype is medium-sized. Little can be read into the size of this beta chain, an off-target read in a library designed for alpha chains. The chain joins TRBV10-3 to TRBJ1-6, with D unclear. The CDR3 consists of 14 residues. Germline-derived CDR1 and CDR2 are ENHRY and SYGVKD. The V end was cut by 2 bases, the J end by 17 bases, with 19 bases between. This CDR3 reads CAISEEGRATRIHF. The CDR3 DNA reads TGTGCCATCAGTGAGGAGGGAAGGGCCACCCGAATCCACTTT.

Ten or more counts support this clonotype. The size of this beta chain means little, since it is a stray read in a library made for alpha chains. V is TRBV5-1 and J is TRBJ2-1; 10 bases fit TRBD2. Germline V gene data show CDR1 as SGHRS and CDR2 as YFSETQ. This CDR3 is built from 15 residues. The J segment lost 6 bases and the V segment lost 4 bases, leaving 7 bases of the junction unmatched. DNA for the CDR3: TGCGCCAGCAGCCCCTCTAGCGGGGGTGTCAATGAGCAGTTCTTC. It encodes CASSPSSGGVNEQFF.

As regards this clonotype: The library was built for alpha chains, so this beta chain is an off-target read and its size means little. The chain uses TRBV15 and TRBJ2-3, with 8 bases fitting TRBD1. Germline trimming cut 3 bases from V and 2 bases from J; bases unmatched to any gene: 4. Germline V lookup: CDR1 LNHNV, CDR2 YYDKDF (reference sequence). The CDR3 covers 15 residues. The CDR3 loop reads CATSSLDRDTDTQYF. CDR3 nucleotide sequence: TGTGCCACCAGCAGTCTGGACAGGGACACAGATACGCAGTATTTT.

This clonotype was detected many times. Since the library was made to target alpha chains, this beta chain is a stray read and its abundance is not meaningful. The chain uses TRBV7-2 and TRBJ2-4, with 8 bases fitting TRBD2. This CDR3 is 18 amino acids long. The trim removed 5 bases at V and 0 bases at J, leaving 12 bases unmatched. Germline V gene lookup returns CDR1 SGHTA and CDR2 FQGNSA. CDR3 nucleotides: TGTGCCAGCAGCCCCAGCGGGAGTCTAGCTTCAGCCAAAAACATTCAGTACTTC. Protein sequence: CASSPSGSLASAKNIQYF.

On this clonotype: This beta chain was picked up by a library intended for alpha chains and is off target, so its count carries little meaning. The chain recombines TRBV30 with TRBJ2-6; D is ambiguous. V lost 1 base to trimming and J lost 0 bases, with 7 bases between them. Germline lookup yields CDR1 GTSNPN and CDR2 SVGIG (reference sequence). This CDR3 has 15 residues. CDR3 region: CAWSAKISGANVLTF. DNA for the CDR3: TGTGCCTGGAGTGCGAAAATCTCTGGGGCCAACGTCCTGACTTTC. The full variable domain, in which reference TRBV30 and TRBJ2-6 provide the parts outside the CDR3, is SQTIHQWPATLVQPVGSPLSLECTVEGTSNPNLYWYRQAAGRGLQLLFYSVGIGQISSEVPQNLSASRPQDRQFILSSKKLLLSDSGFYLCAWSAKISGANVLTFGAGSRLTVL.

This clonotype was seen many times. Little can be read into the size of this beta chain, an off-target read in a library designed for alpha chains. V usage is TRBV29-1 and J usage is TRBJ2-2, with TRBD1 matching over 8 bases. The J segment lost 5 bases and the V segment lost 4 bases, leaving 3 bases of the junction unmatched. The CDR3 runs to 13 residues. Germline CDR1 reads SQVTM; CDR2 reads ANQGSEA. The CDR3 spells CSVGQGITGELFF. In nucleotides, the CDR3 is TGCAGCGTTGGACAGGGGATTACCGGGGAGCTGTTTTTT.

A remark on this clonotype: A library prepared for alpha chains yielded this beta chain as an off-target read; its size is of little meaning. The chain combines TRBV20-1 with TRBJ1-3; D ambiguous. The V and J ends lost 3 bases and 1 base respectively, with 10 bases between them. Germline CDR1 DFQATT, CDR2 SNEGSKA (reference sequence). The CDR3 sequence is 14 residues long. The CDR3 sequence: CSARGGISGNTIYF. In DNA, the CDR3 is TGCAGTGCTAGGGGCGGAATATCTGGAAACACCATATATTTT.

This clonotype was counted many times. This beta chain is an unintended read in a library built for alpha chains; its size means little. The chain carries TRBV3-1 and TRBJ1-1; the D is unclear. Germline V CDR1 and CDR2: LGHDT, YNNKEL (reference sequence). Trimming removed 0 bases at V and 7 bases at J, with 15 bases between. The CDR3 spans 15 residues. The CDR3 sequence is CASSQDMGIEGEAFF. DNA of the CDR3: TGTGCCAGCAGCCAAGATATGGGTATAGAGGGTGAAGCTTTCTTT.

For this clonotype: A library prepared for alpha chains yielded this beta chain as an off-target read; its size is of little meaning. The genes are TRBV29-1 and TRBJ1-3; D unclear. The CDR3 runs 12 residues. Per the germline V gene, CDR1 is SQVTM and CDR2 is ANQGSEA. V lost 3 bases and J 0 bases, leaving 3 bases between the germline ends. The CDR3 region has the DNA TGCAGCGTTGACGGCTCTGGAAACACCATATATTTT. It translates to CSVDGSGNTIYF.

This clonotype was observed at least ten times. This beta chain slipped into a library made for alpha chains as a stray read, so its size is not meaningful. The chain couples TRBV7-9 to TRBJ2-7; D may match TRBD1 or TRBD2 (5 bases each). The germline V gene encodes CDR1 SEHNR and CDR2 FQNEAQ (reference sequence). The ends were cut back, 5 bases at V and 5 bases at J, with 22 bases in the middle. This CDR3 contains 16 residues. CDR3 protein: CASSHTPGRGADEQYF. The CDR3 DNA follows: TGTGCCAGCAGCCACACCCCGGGACGAGGGGCGGACGAGCAGTACTTC.

This clonotype has a count of ten or more. This beta chain slipped into a library made for alpha chains as a stray read, so its size is not meaningful. V and J are TRBV7-9 and TRBJ2-3; 12 bases match TRBD2. The germline gives CDR1 SEHNR, CDR2 FQNEAQ (reference sequence). V lost 1 base and J lost 4; bases outside the gene matches: 6. The length of the CDR3 is 17 residues. For the CDR3, the DNA is TGTGCCAGCAGCTTAGGCCTAGCGGGAGGGCCCGCAGATACGCAGTATTTT. Amino acids: CASSLGLAGGPADTQYF.

This clonotype was seen ten or more times. This beta chain is an off-target read within a library intended for alpha chains, so its frequency means little. The rearrangement links TRBV7-3 to TRBJ2-3; D may be TRBD2 (7 bases). The CDR3 is 15 residues long. Germline V lookup: CDR1 SGHTA, CDR2 FQGTGA. Trimming cost V 4 bases and J 4 bases, with 15 bases left between them. CDR3 coding DNA: TGTGCCAGCAGCTCGGCGGGAGCAGGGGCAGATACGCAGTATTTT. Translated, it gives CASSSAGAGADTQYF.

This clonotype was detected many times. The library was prepared for alpha chains; this beta chain is a stray read, so its frequency means little. The chain carries TRBV5-1 and TRBJ2-3; 12 bases fit TRBD2. The CDR3 loop spans 18 amino acids. Trimming cost V 0 bases and J 0 bases; bases outside gene matches: 5. CDR1 SGHRS and CDR2 YFSETQ come from the germline V gene. This chain's CDR3 is CASSLGLAGVYSTDTQYF. The DNA of the CDR3 is TGCGCCAGCAGCTTGGGACTAGCGGGAGTGTATAGCACAGATACGCAGTATTTT.

On this clonotype: The CDR3 carries no conserved terminal phenylalanine or tryptophan, so it likely arises from a read error. This beta chain appears as a stray read in a library generated for alpha chains; its size is not informative. CDR3 DNA: TGTGCCAGCAGCCAAAATACGGGTGAGACCCAGTACTCC. Protein: CASSQNTGETQYS. V is TRBV9 and J is TRBJ2-5; D not resolved. This CDR3 is 13 amino acids long. CDR1 and CDR2 from the germline V gene are SGDLS and YYNGEE. With 4 bases removed from V and 5 bases from J, the gap between germline ends came to 12 bases.

With respect to this clonotype: With the library built for alpha chains, this beta chain is off target and its frequency is not meaningful. This chain links TRBV12-3 or TRBV12-4 with TRBJ1-6, with D possibly matching TRBD1 (5 bases). The ends were cut back, 8 bases at V and 6 bases at J, with 11 bases in the middle. The CDR3 extends over 13 amino acids. The CDR3 loop is CASQGPGNSPLHF. For the CDR3, the DNA is TGTGCCAGCCAGGGACCGGGTAATTCACCCCTCCACTTT.

As for this clonotype: As an off-target read in a library built for alpha chains, this beta chain has a frequency of little significance. The chain is built from TRBV3-1 and TRBJ1-5; D is undetermined. Germline-derived CDR1 and CDR2 are LGHDT and YNNKEL (reference sequence). Trimming took off 4 bases at V and 0 bases at J, with 10 bases between the two ends. The CDR3 totals 15 residues. CDR3 residues: CASSPFGDSNQPQHF. The CDR3 DNA is TGTGCCAGCAGCCCCTTTGGCGATAGCAATCAGCCCCAGCATTTT.

In its sample, this clonotype was seen many times. Because the library targeted alpha chains, this beta chain is an off-target read whose size means little. This chain joins TRBV5-1 and TRBJ2-7; TRBD2 might be the D (5 bases). CDR3 size: 12 residues. Germline assignment: CDR1 SGHRS and CDR2 YFSETQ. With 3 bases removed from V and 3 bases from J, the gap between germline ends came to 7 bases. The CDR3 nucleotides are TGCGCCAGCAGCTCCGGGATCTACGAGCAGTACTTC. Translation: CASSSGIYEQYF.

Many counts were recorded for this clonotype. This beta chain is a stray read from a library made for alpha chains; its abundance is not meaningful. The chain joins TRBV9 to TRBJ2-5; D perhaps matches TRBD2 (7 bases). The CDR3 runs 17 residues. Germline CDR1 reads SGDLS; CDR2 reads YYNGEE. Trimming removed 3 bases at V and 5 bases at J, with 23 bases between. The CDR3 coding sequence is TGTGCCAGCAGCGCGAGGGGGGGCGGGAGCGCGTCCGAGACCCAGTACTTC. Residues: CASSARGGGSASETQYF. Using reference TRBV9 and TRBJ2-5 for the parts outside the CDR3, the full variable domain is DSGVTQTPKHLITATGQRVTLRCSPRSGDLSVYWYQQSLDQGLQFLIQYYNGEERAKGNILERFSAQQFPDLHSELNLSSLELGDSALYFCASSARGGGSASETQYFGPGTRLLVL.